The clone carrying this T cell receptor (beta chain) was observed many times. Its target is not known. The source of the sample is a study of Graves' ophthalmopathy and Graves' hyperthyroidism. Study-wide background: Investigators collected peripheral blood at initial diagnosis, before any treatment was given. The study's findings and limits: The model reached 70.59% sensitivity and approximately 72% specificity for predicting ophthalmopathy progression.

Being free of ophthalmopathy for 18 months of follow-up defined stable hyperthyroidism. Isolation of PBMCs was performed using 9.5 to 10 ml of fresh peripheral blood. Amplified TCR beta CDR3 regions were obtained using RNA transcripts as template. HTBI primers were used in a first-round RT-PCR, which preceded a second-round multiplex PCR. TCRdb re-called the multiplex PCR reads through MiXCR, storing one row per CDR3 protein. Among hundreds of thousands of distinct CDR3 sequences listed, roughly 20% were seen once. The CDR3 has 14 residues. The germline V gene encodes CDR1 MNHNS and CDR2 SASEGT. Trimming left V 4 bases short and J 5 bases short, with 14 bases between.

The specimen was peripheral blood. The receptor was isolated from a woman younger than 35 with stable Graves' hyperthyroidism. V usage is TRBV6-1 and J usage is TRBJ2-5; D not resolved. CDR3: CASSVARRAETQYF. DNA for the CDR3: TGTGCCAGCAGTGTCGCTAGGCGTGCGGAGACCCAGTACTTC.